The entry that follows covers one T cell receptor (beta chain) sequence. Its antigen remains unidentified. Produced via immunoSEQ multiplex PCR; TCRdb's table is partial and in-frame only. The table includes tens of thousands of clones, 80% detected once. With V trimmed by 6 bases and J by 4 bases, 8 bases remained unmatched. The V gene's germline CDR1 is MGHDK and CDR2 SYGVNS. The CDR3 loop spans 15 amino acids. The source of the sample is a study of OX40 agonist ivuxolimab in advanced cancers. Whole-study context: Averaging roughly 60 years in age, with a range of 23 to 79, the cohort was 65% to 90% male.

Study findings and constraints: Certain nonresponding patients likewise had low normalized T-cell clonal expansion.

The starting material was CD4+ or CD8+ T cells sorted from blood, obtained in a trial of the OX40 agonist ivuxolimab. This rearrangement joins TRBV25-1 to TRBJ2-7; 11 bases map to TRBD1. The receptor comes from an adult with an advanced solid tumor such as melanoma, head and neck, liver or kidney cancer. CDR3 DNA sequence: TGTGCCAGCAGCCTCTACGGACAGGGGGCTTACGAGCAGTACTTC. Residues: CASSLYGQGAYEQYF.